The source of this T cell receptor beta chain is a study of OX40 agonist ivuxolimab in advanced cancers. This table comes from immunoSEQ multiplex PCR, and its TCRdb copy is limited to in-frame clones, with some not included. The profile covers roughly 40,000 clones, with roughly 78% appearing a single time and less than 2% taken by the ten largest. As concerns this clone: Antigen: not known.

With 5 bases removed from V and 0 bases from J, the gap between germline ends came to 8 bases. Germline values: CDR1 GTSNPN, CDR2 SVGIG (reference sequence). CDR3 length equals 13 residues. Overall study findings and caveats: Certain nonresponders likewise exhibited a low normalized T-cell clonal expansion.

This sequence originates from an adult with an advanced solid tumor such as melanoma, head and neck, liver or kidney cancer. This specimen was CD4+ or CD8+ T cells sorted from blood, taken in a trial of the OX40 agonist ivuxolimab. The rearrangement uses TRBV30 and TRBJ1-3; D gene unclear. CDR3 nucleotides: TGTGCCTGGTCTAAGGACTCTGGAAACACCATATATTTT. Translating it yields CAWSKDSGNTIYF.